The 26 T cell receptor beta chains in this list originate from one sample, sequenced in a study of T cells after yellow fever vaccination. TCRdb analysed the 5' RACE reads with MiXCR anew, one entry per CDR3 protein. The table includes 450,000 to 650,000 distinct CDR3 sequences, roughly 13% detected once. Sequencing used PBMCs, obtained on the day of the yellow fever booster vaccination. The receptors stem from a man in his thirties or forties who received the YFV17D yellow fever vaccine.

In this sample, this clonotype turned up many times. It may be a read error: a sequence one base away is much more abundant. The genes are TRBV7-9 and TRBJ2-7; D gene ambiguous. The germline CDR1 and CDR2 sequences are SEHNR and FQNEAQ (reference sequence). The CDR3 covers 13 residues. The V gene lost 1 base and the J gene lost 3 bases, with 7 bases spanning the gap. In DNA, the CDR3 is TGTGCCAGCAGCTTAGGATCCTTCTACGAGCAGTACTTC. Encoded protein: CASSLGSFYEQYF.

This clonotype was seen more than once but under ten times. The chain has TRBV12-3 or TRBV12-4 and TRBJ1-2, with a possible D match to TRBD1 (5 bases). V was pared by 5 bases and J by 10 bases, with 17 bases between. The CDR3 spans 13 residues. The CDR3 is CASSPSGGTHYTF. The CDR3 bases are TGTGCCAGCAGTCCCAGCGGCGGGACCCACTACACCTTC.

This chain links TRBV29-1 with TRBJ2-1; D perhaps matches TRBD2 (6 bases). There are 14 residues in the CDR3. The V end was cut by 8 bases, the J end by 5 bases, with 19 bases between. Germline CDR1 reads SQVTM; CDR2 reads ANQGSEA. The CDR3 sequence: CSSRSWRADNEQFF. CDR3 bases: TGCAGCTCGCGGTCATGGAGGGCAGACAATGAGCAGTTCTTC.

The chain employs TRBV28 and TRBJ2-4, with no clear D. Germline assignment: CDR1 MDHEN and CDR2 SYDVKM. The V gene lost 7 bases and the J gene lost 8 bases, with 18 bases spanning the gap. This CDR3 is 14 amino acids long. CDR3 loop: CASTTYRLLDIQYF. In DNA form, the CDR3 reads TGTGCCAGCACCACCTATCGCCTACTGGACATTCAGTACTTC.

This clonotype was detected only a few times. The chain uses TRBV18 and TRBJ1-4; D call uncertain. The germline V and J ends were trimmed by 1 base and 0 bases, with 3 bases remaining between them. The germline V gene has CDR1 KGHSH and CDR2 LQKENI. This CDR3 is 14 amino acids long. The CDR3 DNA follows: TGTGCCAGCTCACCACAGGCAACTAATGAAAAACTGTTTTTT. Its translation: CASSPQATNEKLFF.

This clonotype was picked up a small number of times. The J gene is TRBJ2-1, the V gene TRBV30; 10 bases agree with TRBD2. This CDR3 has 13 residues. V shed 5 bases, J shed 8 bases, and the junction held 6 bases outside the gene matches. CDR1 and CDR2 from the germline V gene are GTSNPN and SVGIG (reference sequence). The CDR3 nucleotides are TGTGCCTGGTCAGCGGGAGGGCCTTATGAGCAGTTCTTC. The encoded protein is CAWSAGGPYEQFF.

This clonotype was detected many times. The chain is built from TRBV12-3 or TRBV12-4 and TRBJ2-5; TRBD1 might be the D (6 bases). The CDR3 is 14 amino acids. Between the trimmed V and J ends, which lost 5 bases and 5 bases, there was a span of 15 bases. In nucleotides, the CDR3 is TGTGCCAGCAGTCTAGGGACATCCAGGGAGACCCAGTACTTC. It codes for CASSLGTSRETQYF.

In its sample, this clonotype was seen a few times. The J gene is TRBJ2-5, the V gene TRBV5-6; 9 positions match TRBD1. The V gene's germline CDR1 is SGHDT and CDR2 YYEEEE. With V trimmed by 4 bases and J by 4 bases, 8 bases remained unmatched. The CDR3 spans 15 residues. Written as DNA, the CDR3 is TGTGCCAGCAGCCCCGGACAGGGGTTGAGAGAGACCCAGTACTTC. It is translated as CASSPGQGLRETQYF.

The chain carries TRBV7-2 and TRBJ2-3; D is unresolved. Germline assignment: CDR1 SGHTA and CDR2 FQGNSA. Trimming took off 4 bases at V and 10 bases at J, with 12 bases between the two ends. CDR3 size: 12 residues. The CDR3 here is CASSYQTSPQYF. The DNA of the CDR3 is TGTGCCAGCAGCTACCAGACAAGTCCGCAGTATTTT.

The rearrangement links TRBV6-5 to TRBJ2-7; D may be TRBD1 (6 bases). The germline CDR1 and CDR2 sequences are MNHEY and SVGAGI. The CDR3 runs to 14 residues. With 5 bases removed from V and 3 bases from J, the gap between germline ends came to 14 bases. The CDR3 protein is CASSTRGQLYEQYF. The CDR3 nucleotides are TGTGCCAGCAGTACCCGAGGACAGCTCTACGAGCAGTACTTC.

The rearrangement uses TRBV12-3 or TRBV12-4 and TRBJ2-2; TRBD2 agrees at 11 bases. This CDR3 is 15 amino acids long. The trim removed 7 bases at V and 6 bases at J, leaving 7 bases unmatched. The CDR3, as DNA: TGTGCCAGCACCTTTAGCGGGAGGGCCTCCGGGGAGCTGTTTTTT. Translating gives CASTFSGRASGELFF.

V usage is TRBV7-9 and J usage is TRBJ2-7; D possibly uses TRBD1 or TRBD2 (5 bases each). V was trimmed by 5 bases and J by 3 bases, leaving 14 bases between them. The CDR3 consists of 14 residues. Germline V gives CDR1 SEHNR, CDR2 FQNEAQ (reference sequence). The CDR3, as DNA: TGTGCCAGCAGCCCAGGGACGGCACTCTACGAGCAGTACTTC. It specifies CASSPGTALYEQYF.

Ten or more counts support this clonotype. This sequence joins TRBV10-2 and TRBJ2-7; D is unclear. CDR1 WSHSY and CDR2 SAAADI come from the germline V gene. This CDR3 comprises 13 residues. V lost 5 bases to trimming and J lost 2 bases, with 10 bases between them. The CDR3 sequence: CASSNGGAYEQYF. The CDR3 DNA reads as TGCGCCAGCAGTAACGGTGGGGCCTACGAGCAGTACTTC.

This clonotype was observed a handful of times. The chain uses TRBV5-1 and TRBJ2-7; 7 nucleotides agree with TRBD1. The CDR3 runs to 16 residues. V was clipped by 4 bases and J by 3 bases; unmatched bases: 13. The germline gives CDR1 SGHRS, CDR2 YFSETQ. CDR3 sequence: CASSGRLPGQIYEQYF. CDR3 DNA sequence: TGCGCCAGCAGCGGGAGACTCCCGGGACAGATCTACGAGCAGTACTTC.

The genes are TRBV12-3 or TRBV12-4 and TRBJ1-2; D uncertain. The CDR3 extends over 13 amino acids. V was cut by 1 base and J by 14 bases, with 17 bases left in between. Here the CDR3 reads CASSLGGAAIKTF. The CDR3 DNA reads TGTGCCAGCAGTTTAGGGGGTGCGGCCATAAAGACCTTC.

The V gene is TRBV6-1, the J gene TRBJ1-1, with D perhaps TRBD1 (6 bases). This CDR3 region has 14 residues. Trimming took off 7 bases at V and 7 bases at J, with 19 bases between the two ends. Germline V gene data show CDR1 as MNHNS and CDR2 as SASEGT. As DNA, the CDR3 is TGTGCCAGCACTACCATCAGGGACACCTTTGAAGCTTTCTTT. Its protein product is CASTTIRDTFEAFF.

This clonotype was observed a handful of times. This rearrangement joins TRBV25-1 to TRBJ2-1; D may be TRBD2 (5 bases). CDR3 length: 12 residues. CDR1 and CDR2 (germline): MGHDK, SYGVNS. The ends were cut back, 0 bases at V and 12 bases at J, with 9 bases in the middle. This chain's CDR3 is CASSEYGEGQFF. The CDR3 DNA sequence: TGTGCCAGCAGTGAATACGGTGAGGGGCAGTTCTTC.

The chain is built from TRBV4-3 and TRBJ2-2; a possible D gene is TRBD2 (6 bases). V dropped 4 bases and J dropped 4 bases, with 13 bases sitting between them. Germline values: CDR1 LGHNA, CDR2 YSLEER. The length of the CDR3 is 15 residues. The chain's CDR3 is CASSLGMGGTGELFF. CDR3 nucleotides: TGCGCCAGCAGCCTTGGAATGGGGGGCACCGGGGAGCTGTTTTTT.

This clonotype was seen a few times. The V and J genes are TRBV23-1 and TRBJ2-7; a possible D gene is TRBD2 (6 bases). TRBV23-1 is annotated as an ORF whose role is uncertain. This CDR3 has 18 residues. V lost 2 bases and J lost 2, with 22 bases in between. The DNA of the CDR3 is TGCGCCAGCAGTCAAACGCGGGAAACAGGCCCGATGACCTACGAGCAGTACTTC. Translating gives CASSQTRETGPMTYEQYF.

The chain carries TRBV19 and TRBJ1-5, with 8 bases fitting TRBD1. Germline CDR1 LNHDA, CDR2 SQIVND (reference sequence). The CDR3 is 15 residues long. Trimming at V came to 5 bases and at J to 6 bases, leaving 9 bases not matched to a gene. The CDR3, as DNA: TGTGCCAGTAGTGACCGGACAGGGCCGAGTCAGCCCCAGCATTTT. Its protein is CASSDRTGPSQPQHF.

This rearrangement joins TRBV7-9 to TRBJ2-3; no reliable D call. The CDR3 loop spans 13 amino acids. The germline V gene encodes CDR1 SEHNR and CDR2 FQNEAQ (reference sequence). V lost 5 bases and J 6 bases, leaving 12 bases between the germline ends. CDR3 amino acids: CASSHLLADTQYF. DNA of the CDR3: TGTGCCAGCAGCCACCTATTAGCCGATACGCAGTATTTT.

This clonotype has at least ten counts. V gene TRBV12-3 or TRBV12-4 combines with J gene TRBJ2-7; unclear D gene. V gave up 3 bases and J gave up 6 bases, with 6 bases separating them. The CDR3 sequence is 11 residues long. CDR3 nucleotides: TGTGCCAGCAGTTTTCTTCGCGAGCAGTACTTC. Translated, it gives CASSFLREQYF.

This clonotype was seen at least ten times. The gene calls are TRBV12-3 or TRBV12-4 and TRBJ2-2, with a possible D match to TRBD1 (5 bases). V dropped 8 bases and J dropped 3 bases, with 10 bases sitting between them. The CDR3 is 13 amino acids. The CDR3 loop reads CASDSFHTGELFF. CDR3 in DNA: TGTGCCAGCGACAGTTTTCACACCGGGGAGCTGTTTTTT.

The chain has TRBV20-1 and TRBJ2-3; D unclear. V was clipped by 2 bases and J by 4 bases, with 4 bases between them. Germline values: CDR1 DFQATT, CDR2 SNEGSKA (reference sequence). There are 11 residues in the CDR3. The CDR3: CSARTADTQYF. The CDR3 bases are TGCAGTGCTAGAACTGCAGATACGCAGTATTTT.

The sample holds a few counts of this clonotype. The J gene is TRBJ1-5, the V gene TRBV28; D is undetermined. The CDR3 loop spans 12 amino acids. CDR1 is MDHEN and CDR2 is SYDVKM in the germline V gene. V was cut by 11 bases and J by 0 bases, with 8 bases left in between. CDR3 sequence: CAEAISNQPQHF. The CDR3 nucleotides read TGTGCCGAGGCCATTAGCAATCAGCCCCAGCATTTT.

This clonotype was counted a few times. V gene TRBV18 combines with J gene TRBJ2-1, with 11 positions matching TRBD1. The V segment lost 2 bases and the J segment 8 bases; nucleotides outside the gene matches: 5. The germline gives CDR1 KGHSH, CDR2 LQKENI. The CDR3 is made up of 15 amino acids. CDR3 sequence (DNA): TGTGCCAGCTCACCAGGACAGGGGGCGAGCTATGAGCAGTTCTTC. It translates to CASSPGQGASYEQFF.